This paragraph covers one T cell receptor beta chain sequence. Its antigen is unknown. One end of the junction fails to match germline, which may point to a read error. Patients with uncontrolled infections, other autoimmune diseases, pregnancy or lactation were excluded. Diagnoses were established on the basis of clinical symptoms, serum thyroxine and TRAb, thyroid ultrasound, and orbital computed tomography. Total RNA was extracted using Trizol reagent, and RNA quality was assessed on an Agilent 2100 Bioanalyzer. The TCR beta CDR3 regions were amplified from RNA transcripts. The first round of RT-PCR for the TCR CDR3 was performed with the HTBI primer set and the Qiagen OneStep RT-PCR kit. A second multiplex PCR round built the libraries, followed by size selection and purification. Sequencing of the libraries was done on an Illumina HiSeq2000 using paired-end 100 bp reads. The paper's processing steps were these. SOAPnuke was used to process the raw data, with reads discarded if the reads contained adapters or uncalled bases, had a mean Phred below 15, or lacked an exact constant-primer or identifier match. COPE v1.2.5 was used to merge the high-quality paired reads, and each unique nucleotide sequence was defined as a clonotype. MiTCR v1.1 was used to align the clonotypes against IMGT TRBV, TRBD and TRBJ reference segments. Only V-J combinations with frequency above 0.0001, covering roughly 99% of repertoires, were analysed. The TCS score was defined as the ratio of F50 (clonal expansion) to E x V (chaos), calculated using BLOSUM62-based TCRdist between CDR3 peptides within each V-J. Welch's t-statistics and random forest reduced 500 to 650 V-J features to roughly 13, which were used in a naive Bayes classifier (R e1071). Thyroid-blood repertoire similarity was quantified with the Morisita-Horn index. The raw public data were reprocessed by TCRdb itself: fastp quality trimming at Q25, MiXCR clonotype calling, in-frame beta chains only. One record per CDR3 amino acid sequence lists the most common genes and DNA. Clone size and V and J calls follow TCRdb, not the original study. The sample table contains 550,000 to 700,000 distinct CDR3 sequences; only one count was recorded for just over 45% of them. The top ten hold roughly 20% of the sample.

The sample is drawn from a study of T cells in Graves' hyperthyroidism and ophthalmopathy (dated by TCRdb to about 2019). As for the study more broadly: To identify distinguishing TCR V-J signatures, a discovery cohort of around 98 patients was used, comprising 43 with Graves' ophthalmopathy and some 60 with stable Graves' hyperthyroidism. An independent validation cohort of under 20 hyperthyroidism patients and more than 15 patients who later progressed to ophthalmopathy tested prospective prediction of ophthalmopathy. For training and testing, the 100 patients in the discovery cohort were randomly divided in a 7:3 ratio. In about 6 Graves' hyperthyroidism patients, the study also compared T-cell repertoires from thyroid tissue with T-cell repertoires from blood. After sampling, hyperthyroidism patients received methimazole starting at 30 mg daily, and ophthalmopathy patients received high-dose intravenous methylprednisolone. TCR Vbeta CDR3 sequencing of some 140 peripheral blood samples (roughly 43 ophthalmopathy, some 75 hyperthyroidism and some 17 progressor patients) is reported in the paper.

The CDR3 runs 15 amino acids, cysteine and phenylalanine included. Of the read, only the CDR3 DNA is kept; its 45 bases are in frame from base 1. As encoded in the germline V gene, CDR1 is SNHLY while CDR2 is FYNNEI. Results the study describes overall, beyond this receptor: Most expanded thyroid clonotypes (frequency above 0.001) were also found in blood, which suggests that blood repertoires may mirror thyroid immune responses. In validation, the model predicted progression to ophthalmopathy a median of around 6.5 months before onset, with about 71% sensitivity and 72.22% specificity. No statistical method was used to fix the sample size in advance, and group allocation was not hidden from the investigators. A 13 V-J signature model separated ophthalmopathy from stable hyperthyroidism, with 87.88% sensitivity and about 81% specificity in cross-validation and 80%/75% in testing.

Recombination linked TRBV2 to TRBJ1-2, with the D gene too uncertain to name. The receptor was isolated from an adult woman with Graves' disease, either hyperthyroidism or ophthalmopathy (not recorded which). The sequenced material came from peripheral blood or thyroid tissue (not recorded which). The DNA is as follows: TGTGCCAGCAGGGAAGCTGGATGGTCCGTCTATGGCTACACCTTC. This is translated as CASREAGWSVYGYTF.